The sequence of this T cell receptor (beta chain) was determined in a study of PD-L1 blockade in urothelial cancer. Germline CDR1 and CDR2: SGDLS and YYNGEE. The CDR3 extends over 14 amino acids. V was pared by 0 bases and J by 3 bases, with 2 bases of the junction left unmatched. The time point here: peripheral blood 6 weeks after treatment start. Assay: immunoSEQ multiplex PCR; the TCRdb copy retains only in-frame clones and omits some. The repertoire consists of around 80,000 clones, with around 90% occurring once and the leading ten covering 0.87%. This sequence joins TRBV9 and TRBJ2-7; TRBD2 agrees at 8 bases. Sequencing used PBMCs, obtained around atezolizumab (anti-PD-L1) treatment. The sequence derives from a woman older than 75 with urothelial cancer. The CDR3: CASSVGSGSYEQYF. The DNA of the CDR3 is TGTGCCAGCAGCGTAGGGAGCGGGAGCTACGAGCAGTACTTC.